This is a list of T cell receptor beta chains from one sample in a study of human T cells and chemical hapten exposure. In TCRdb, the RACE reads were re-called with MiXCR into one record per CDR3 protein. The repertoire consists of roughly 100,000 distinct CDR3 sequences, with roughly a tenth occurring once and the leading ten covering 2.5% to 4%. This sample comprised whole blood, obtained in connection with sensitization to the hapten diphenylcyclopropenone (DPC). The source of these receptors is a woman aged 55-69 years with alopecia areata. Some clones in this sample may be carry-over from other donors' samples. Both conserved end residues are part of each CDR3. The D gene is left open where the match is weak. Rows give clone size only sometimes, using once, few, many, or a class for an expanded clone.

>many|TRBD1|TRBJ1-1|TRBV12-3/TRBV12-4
TGTGCCAGCAGCTCAGGGGGCCGTTCTTTCACTGAAGCTTTCTTT
CASSSGGRSFTEAFF
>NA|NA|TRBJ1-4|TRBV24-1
TGTGCCACCCTAGCGGCCCGGGAAATTAATGAAAAACTGTTTTTT
CATLAAREINEKLFF
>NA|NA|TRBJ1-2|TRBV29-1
TGCAGCGTTGATTCTGGACAGATAAACTATGGCTACACCTTC
CSVDSGQINYGYTF
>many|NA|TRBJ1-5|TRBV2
TGTGCCAGCACCTCGACCGGGGGGGGTCAGCCCCAGCATTTT
CASTSTGGGQPQHF
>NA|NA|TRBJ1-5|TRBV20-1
TGCAGTGCTGACAGGACCCTTAGCAATCAGCCCCAGCATTTT
CSADRTLSNQPQHF
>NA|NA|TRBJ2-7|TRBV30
TGTGCCTGGAGGGGCGTGGAGGGTCGTAGCTCCTACGAGCAGTACTTC
CAWRGVEGRSSYEQYF
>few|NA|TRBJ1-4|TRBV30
TGTGCCTGGAGTAGTGGGTTTGGTACTGAAAAACTGTTTTTT
CAWSSGFGTEKLFF
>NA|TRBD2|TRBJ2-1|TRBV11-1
TGTGCCAGCAGCTTCGGACTAGGCTCCTACAATGAGCAGTTCTTC
CASSFGLGSYNEQFF
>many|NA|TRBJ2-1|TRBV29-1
TGCAGCGTCGCGGGAACGCCAGGGATGGATGAGCAGTTCTTC
CSVAGTPGMDEQFF
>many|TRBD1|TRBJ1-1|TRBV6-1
TGTGCCAGCAGGCCTTCAGGGGGCTATACTGAAGCTTTCTTT
CASRPSGGYTEAFF
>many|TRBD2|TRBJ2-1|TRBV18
TGTGCCAGCTCACCGGTTAAAGCGGGGGCTGATTACAATGAGCAGTTCTTC
CASSPVKAGADYNEQFF
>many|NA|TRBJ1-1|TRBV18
TGTGCCAGCTCACCACCAGGGAACACTGAAGCTTTCTTT
CASSPPGNTEAFF
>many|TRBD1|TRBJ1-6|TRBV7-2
TGTGCCAGCAGCCGGGGACAGGGGGATTCGACGTTGATCTCACCCCTCCACTTT
CASSRGQGDSTLISPLHF
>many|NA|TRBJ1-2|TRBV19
TGTGCCAGTAGTAGACCGAGCCCTAACTATGGCTACACCTTC
CASSRPSPNYGYTF
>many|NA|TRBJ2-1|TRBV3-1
TGTGCCAGCAGCCTCCCCGGGTGGGGCAGGGTGGACAATGAGCAGTTCTTC
CASSLPGWGRVDNEQFF
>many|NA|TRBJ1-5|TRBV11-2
TGTGCCAGCAGCTTAAGTGGTGGCAATCAGCCCCAGCATTTT
CASSLSGGNQPQHF
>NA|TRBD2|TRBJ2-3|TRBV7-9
TGTGCCAGCAGCACCTGGGCGGTTGCGGGGGGAACAGATACGCAGTATTTT
CASSTWAVAGGTDTQYF
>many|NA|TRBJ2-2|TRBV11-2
TGTGCCAGCAGCTTAGAGTCCGGCACCGGGGAGCTGTTTTTT
CASSLESGTGELFF
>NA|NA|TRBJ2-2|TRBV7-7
TGTGCTAGCCCCCCAGGGGGGGGGATCACCGGGGAGCTGTTTTTT
CASPPGGGITGELFF
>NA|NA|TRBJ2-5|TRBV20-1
TGCAGTGCTAGAGATTCGTCGAGGCTAGAGGAGACCCAGTACTTC
CSARDSSRLEETQYF
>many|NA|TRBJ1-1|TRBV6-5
TGTGCCAGCAGTTACTCGAACTGGGACACTGAAGCTTTCTTT
CASSYSNWDTEAFF
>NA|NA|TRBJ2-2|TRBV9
TGTGCCAGCAGCGGATCACGTACGGGTGTCTACACCGGGGAGCTGTTTTTT
CASSGSRTGVYTGELFF
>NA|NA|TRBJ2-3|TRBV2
TGTGCCAGCAGGGAAGGGCTACCTACAGATACGCAGTATTTT
CASREGLPTDTQYF
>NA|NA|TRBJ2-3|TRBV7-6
TGTGCCAGCAAGCCCGCCGGGGGACATACGCAGTATTTT
CASKPAGGHTQYF
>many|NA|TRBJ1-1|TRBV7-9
TGTGCCAGCAGCTTATTAGAGGGAAGGACTGAAGCTTTCTTT
CASSLLEGRTEAFF
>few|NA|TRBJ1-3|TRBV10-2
TGCGCCAGCAGGGACAGCAGCTCTGGAAACACCATATATTTT
CASRDSSSGNTIYF
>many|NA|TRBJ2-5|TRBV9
TGTGCCAGCAGCGTATACGGAGAGACCCAGTACTTC
CASSVYGETQYF
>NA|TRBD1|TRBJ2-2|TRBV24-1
TGTGCCACCAGCGGGATTCCGGGACAGGGGAAGACCGGGGAGCTGTTTTTT
CATSGIPGQGKTGELFF
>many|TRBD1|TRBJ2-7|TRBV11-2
TGTGCCAGCAGCGGCCGACAGGGTACCTACGAGCAGTACTTC
CASSGRQGTYEQYF
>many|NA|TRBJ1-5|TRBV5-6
TGTGCCAGCGGGATCGGAGGGAACGGTCAGCCCCAGCATTTT
CASGIGGNGQPQHF
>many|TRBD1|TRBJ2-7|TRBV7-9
TGTGCCAGCAGCTGGGGACAGGTCTACGAGCAGTACTTC
CASSWGQVYEQYF
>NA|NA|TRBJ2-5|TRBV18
TGTGCCAGCTCACAAGGTGCAGAGACCCAGTACTTC
CASSQGAETQYF
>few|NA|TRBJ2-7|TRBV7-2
TGTGCCAGCAGCTTACCCTCCTTCGAGCAGTACTTC
CASSLPSFEQYF
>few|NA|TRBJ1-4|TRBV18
TGTGCCAGCTCACCACACAGGGAGGCTAATGAAAAACTGTTTTTT
CASSPHREANEKLFF
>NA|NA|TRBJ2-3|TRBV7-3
TGTGCCAGCAGCTTATCGCGGGGGCGGGGAGATACGCAGTATTTT
CASSLSRGRGDTQYF
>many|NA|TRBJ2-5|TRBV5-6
TGTGCCAGCAGCTTGAACGGGGGAACCCAAGAGACCCAGTACTTC
CASSLNGGTQETQYF
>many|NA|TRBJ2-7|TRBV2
TGTGCCAGCAAAGAGCTCCGGGACGGCCCCTACGAGCAGTACTTC
CASKELRDGPYEQYF
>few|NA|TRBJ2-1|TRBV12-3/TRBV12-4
TGTGCCAGCAGTGGACTGCCCCCCCCTTACAATGAGCAGTTCTTC
CASSGLPPPYNEQFF
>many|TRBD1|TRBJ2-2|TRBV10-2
TGCGCCAGCAGTGGACAGGGGCCGACCGGGGAGCTGTTTTTT
CASSGQGPTGELFF
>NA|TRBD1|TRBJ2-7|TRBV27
TGTGCCAGCAGTCTCGGGACAGGGGTCGGCGAGCAGTACTTC
CASSLGTGVGEQYF
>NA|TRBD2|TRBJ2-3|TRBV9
TGTGCCAGCAGCGTAGATATCGGAGCGGGGGCTCCAGATACGCAGTATTTT
CASSVDIGAGAPDTQYF
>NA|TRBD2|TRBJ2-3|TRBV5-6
TGTGCCAGCAGCAGGACCGGGACTAGCGGACTCACAGATACGCAGTATTTT
CASSRTGTSGLTDTQYF
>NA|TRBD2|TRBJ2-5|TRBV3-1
TGTGCCAGCAAATTAGCGGGGGGTCAAGAGACCCAGTACTTC
CASKLAGGQETQYF
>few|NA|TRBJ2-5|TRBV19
TGTGCCAGTAGTATTCTGGAGACAGGCCACGGAGAGACCCAGTACTTC
CASSILETGHGETQYF
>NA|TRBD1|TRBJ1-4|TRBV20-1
TGCAGTGCTGGGGACAGGGGGTCAGGAAGACTGTTTTTT
CSAGDRGSGRLFF
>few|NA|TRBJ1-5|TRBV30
TGTGCCTGGAGTGGTCAGTTGGATCAGCCCCAGCATTTT
CAWSGQLDQPQHF
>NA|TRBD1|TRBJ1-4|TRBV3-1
TGTGCCAGCAGCCAACCCGGGACAGGAGAGGAAAAACTGTTTTTT
CASSQPGTGEEKLFF
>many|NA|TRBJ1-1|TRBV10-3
TGTGCCATCAGTGACGCGACGAACACTGAAGCTTTCTTT
CAISDATNTEAFF
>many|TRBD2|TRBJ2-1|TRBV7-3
TGTGCCAGCAGTCCCGGTAGCGGGGGCTACAATGAGCAGTTCTTC
CASSPGSGGYNEQFF
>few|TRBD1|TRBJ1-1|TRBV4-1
TGCGCCAGCAGCCAGTTGCCGGGACAGGGGGCGGGGAGCACTGAAGCTTTCTTT
CASSQLPGQGAGSTEAFF
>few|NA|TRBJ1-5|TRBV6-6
TGTGCCAGCAGTGGACCTGGGCTTTCCCAGCATTTT
CASSGPGLSQHF
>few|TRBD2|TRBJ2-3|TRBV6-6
TGTGCCACCGTAGCGGGGGGAGCCAGCACAGATACGCAGTATTTT
CATVAGGASTDTQYF
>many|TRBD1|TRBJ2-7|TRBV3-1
TGTGCCAGCAGCCAGCCGGGACAGGCTTACGAGCAGTACTTC
CASSQPGQAYEQYF
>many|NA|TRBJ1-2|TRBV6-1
TGTGCCAGCAGCCTCACAGGGTTTGGCTACACCTTC
CASSLTGFGYTF
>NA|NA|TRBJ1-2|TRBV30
TGTGCCTGGAGTATCTCCGCAGGCGGCTACACCTTC
CAWSISAGGYTF
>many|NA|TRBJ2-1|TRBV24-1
TGTGCCACCAGTGACCCATACAATGAGCAGTTCTTC
CATSDPYNEQFF
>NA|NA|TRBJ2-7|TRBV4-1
TGCGCCAGCAGCCAAGCCGGACCGAGACCCAACGAAGAGCAGTACTTC
CASSQAGPRPNEEQYF